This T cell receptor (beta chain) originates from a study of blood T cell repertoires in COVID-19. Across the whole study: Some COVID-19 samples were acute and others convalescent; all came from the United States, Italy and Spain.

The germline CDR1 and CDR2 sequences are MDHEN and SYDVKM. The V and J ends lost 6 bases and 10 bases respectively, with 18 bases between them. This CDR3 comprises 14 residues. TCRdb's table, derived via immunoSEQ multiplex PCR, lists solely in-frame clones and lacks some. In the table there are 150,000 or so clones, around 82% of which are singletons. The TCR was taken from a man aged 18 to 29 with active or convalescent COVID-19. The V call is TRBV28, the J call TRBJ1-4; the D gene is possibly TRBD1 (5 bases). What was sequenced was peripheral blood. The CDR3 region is CASRPTTGGAKLFF. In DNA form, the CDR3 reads TGTGCCAGCAGACCTACAACGGGGGGAGCAAAACTGTTTTTT.